The 2 T cell receptor beta chains presented below share a single source sample, sequenced in a study of blood T cell repertoires in COVID-19. Profiled with immunoSEQ multiplex PCR; TCRdb holds only in-frame clones, not every one. This table holds approximately 100,000 clones, more than 80% found once. Source material: peripheral blood. The source is a woman in her sixties with acute or convalescent COVID-19.

The rearrangement joins TRBV29-1 to TRBJ2-5; 8 nucleotides agree with TRBD1. The CDR3 is 15 amino acids. Looked up from germline, CDR1 is SQVTM and CDR2 is ANQGSEA. Losses at the gene ends were 1 base for V and 4 bases for J; bases not matched to a gene: 8. The CDR3 nucleotides read TGCAGCGTTGAAGCCCCCGGCAGGGGGCTAGAGACCCAGTACTTC. Protein product: CSVEAPGRGLETQYF.

V is TRBV2 and J is TRBJ1-5, with TRBD1 identical over 9 bases. Unmatched junction bases numbered 9, after V lost 6 bases and J lost 6 bases. CDR3 length: 15 residues. Per germline, CDR1 SNHLY and CDR2 FYNNEI. The CDR3 reads CASRAPGQGVQPQHF. The CDR3 region has the DNA TGTGCCAGCAGGGCTCCGGGACAGGGTGTTCAGCCCCAGCATTTT.